The 27 T cell receptor beta chains below all came from one sample that was sequenced in a study of T cells in Graves' hyperthyroidism and ophthalmopathy (dated by TCRdb to the late 2010s). Libraries were built with multiplex PCR. Sequenced on an Illumina HiSeq 2000. Amplification of TCR beta CDR3 regions was carried out from RNA transcripts. The TCR CDR3 was subjected to a first round of RT-PCR using the HTBI primer set and the Qiagen OneStep RT-PCR kit. TCRdb trimmed public reads at Q25 via fastp, called clones via MiXCR and kept in-frame beta chains. CDR3 protein sequences are deduplicated, and each keeps its most common genes and DNA. Present in this sample are about 600,000 distinct CDR3 sequences, 16% of which were seen just once. Less than 3.5% of the sample comes from the top ten. The sample comprised blood. These TCRs come from a woman aged 40 to 50 with Graves' ophthalmopathy.

This clonotype was found many times. The chain employs TRBV20-1 and TRBJ1-1; D gene uncertain. In germline, CDR1 is DFQATT, CDR2 SNEGSKA (reference sequence). CDR3 length equals 13 residues. V lost 4 bases, J lost 0 bases, and 9 bases lay in between. The CDR3 sequence is CSAIRDMNTEAFF. DNA for the CDR3: TGCAGTGCTATCCGAGACATGAACACTGAAGCTTTCTTT.

This clonotype came up a few times. This rearrangement joins TRBV10-3 to TRBJ1-5; D is unclear. CDR1 and CDR2 from the germline V gene are ENHRY and SYGVKD. V was pared by 2 bases and J by 4 bases, with 6 bases between. This CDR3 is 13 amino acids long. CDR3 sequence (DNA): TGTGCCATCAGTGAGGGGGAGAATCAGCCCCAGCATTTT. It specifies CAISEGENQPQHF.

This clonotype was observed a few times. The V call is TRBV6-4, the J call TRBJ2-1; TRBD1 matches at 8 bases. The CDR3 length is 14 residues. V lost 2 bases, J lost 8 bases, and 5 bases stayed unmatched. CDR1 is MRHNA and CDR2 is SNTAGT in the germline V gene. CDR3 amino acids: CASSDRQGSDEQFF. For the CDR3, the DNA is TGTGCCAGCAGTGACCGACAGGGGTCGGATGAGCAGTTCTTC.

This clonotype was observed many times. The chain recombines TRBV6-6 with TRBJ2-6; D is perhaps TRBD2 (6 bases). This CDR3 has 18 residues. Germline V lookup: CDR1 MNHNY, CDR2 SVGAGI (reference sequence). V was pared by 2 bases and J by 1 base, with 15 bases between. The CDR3 DNA is TGTGCCAGCAGTTACACTTGGGACGGACTATCTGGGGCCAACGTCCTGACTTTC. Translating it yields CASSYTWDGLSGANVLTF.

J is TRBJ2-7 and V is TRBV28; 7 nucleotides line up with TRBD1. The CDR3 loop spans 14 amino acids. V lost 5 bases, J lost 7 bases, and 11 bases stayed unmatched. CDR1 and CDR2 (germline): MDHEN, SYDVKM. CDR3 sequence (DNA): TGTGCCAGCAGTACACGGGACAGTGTATCGGAGCAGTACTTC. Residues: CASSTRDSVSEQYF.

This chain uses TRBV5-1 with TRBJ2-2; no clear D. The germline V gene encodes CDR1 SGHRS and CDR2 YFSETQ. There are 13 residues in the CDR3. V was clipped by 2 bases and J by 8 bases, with 10 bases between them. CDR3 residues: CASSFTVGGELFF. CDR3 DNA sequence: TGCGCCAGCAGCTTCACGGTCGGAGGGGAGCTGTTTTTT. Together with reference TRBV5-1 and TRBJ2-2, the CDR3 gives the full variable domain: KAGVTQTPRYLIKTRGQQVTLSCSPISGHRSVSWYQQTPGQGLQFLFEYFSETQRNKGNFPGRFSGRQFSNSRSEMNVSTLELGDSALYLCASSFTVGGELFFGEGSRLTVL.

The table lists this clonotype with many counts. CDR3 in amino acids: CASSHGTSSYEQYF. Written as DNA, the CDR3 is TGTGCCAGCAGCCACGGGACTAGCAGCTACGAGCAGTACTTC. This rearrangement joins TRBV3-1 to TRBJ2-7; 9 bases match TRBD2. Germline V gene lookup returns CDR1 LGHDT and CDR2 YNNKEL (reference sequence). The ends lost 3 bases at V and 3 bases at J; junction bases unmatched: 3. The CDR3 has 14 residues.

This clonotype was counted ten times or more. The chain carries TRBV5-1 and TRBJ1-1; TRBD1 aligns across 8 bases. Trimming cost V 2 bases and J 3 bases; bases outside gene matches: 6. This CDR3 is built from 15 residues. Germline lookup yields CDR1 SGHRS and CDR2 YFSETQ. The CDR3 spells CASSFGQGFDTEAFF. The CDR3 region has the DNA TGCGCCAGCAGCTTTGGACAGGGATTCGACACTGAAGCTTTCTTT.

V is TRBV3-1 and J is TRBJ2-2; D is ambiguous. Deletions cut 4 bases from V and 5 bases from J, with 8 bases between. From germline, CDR1 is LGHDT and CDR2 YNNKEL (reference sequence). CDR3 size: 13 residues. The CDR3 nucleotides read TGTGCCAGCAGCCGCCTAGGGACCGGGGAGCTGTTTTTT. Translating gives CASSRLGTGELFF.

This clonotype was seen a handful of times. The chain combines TRBV11-2 with TRBJ1-1; D unresolved. The CDR3 length is 15 residues. V was shortened by 5 bases and J by 4 bases, with 17 bases between the two germline ends. Per germline, CDR1 SGHAT and CDR2 FQNNGV. CDR3 in amino acids: CASSPLGSGGTEAFF. CDR3 in DNA: TGTGCCAGCAGCCCTCTCGGGTCCGGCGGCACTGAAGCTTTCTTT.

There are many counts of this clonotype. The chain has TRBV2 and TRBJ1-2; D not resolved. V was shortened by 7 bases and J by 1 base, with 13 bases between the two germline ends. The CDR3 length is 14 residues. Germline CDR1 reads SNHLY; CDR2 reads FYNNEI. The CDR3 loop is CASKSQNINYGYTF. As DNA, the CDR3 is TGTGCCAGCAAGTCACAGAATATTAACTATGGCTACACCTTC.

V usage is TRBV19 and J usage is TRBJ2-1, with D perhaps TRBD1 (6 bases). The germline CDR1 and CDR2 sequences are LNHDA and SQIVND (reference sequence). The CDR3 is 17 amino acids. V lost 8 bases and J lost 4, with 24 bases in between. This chain's CDR3 is CASEPNQPGEGYNEQFF. The CDR3 coding sequence is TGTGCCAGTGAACCAAATCAACCAGGGGAAGGATACAATGAGCAGTTCTTC.

This clonotype was counted only a few times. The V and J genes are TRBV28 and TRBJ1-5; D not certain. The CDR3 extends over 12 amino acids. Germline lookup yields CDR1 MDHEN and CDR2 SYDVKM. Trimming left V 5 bases short and J 5 bases short, with 7 bases between. CDR3 DNA: TGTGCCAGCAGTCTACAGTATCAGCCCCAGCATTTT. This encodes CASSLQYQPQHF.

This clonotype came up a few times. The V call is TRBV11-2, the J call TRBJ2-1; D gene unclear. Deletions cut 7 bases from V and 5 bases from J, with 9 bases between. The CDR3 is 12 residues long. Germline V gene data show CDR1 as SGHAT and CDR2 as FQNNGV. In DNA form, the CDR3 reads TGTGCCAGCAAGGGTCCGAACAATGAGCAGTTCTTC. Protein sequence: CASKGPNNEQFF. Supplemented by reference TRBV11-2 and TRBJ2-1, the full variable domain reads EAGVAQSPRYKIIEKRQSVAFWCNPISGHATLYWYQQILGQGPKLLIQFQNNGVVDDSQLPKDRFSAERLKGVDSTLKIQPAKLEDSAVYLCASKGPNNEQFFGPGTRLTVL.

This clonotype was recorded a few times. V is TRBV4-1 and J is TRBJ2-3, with TRBD2 matching 9 bases. Germline loops: CDR1 MGHRA, CDR2 YSYEKL. V lost 1 base and J lost 1; bases outside the gene matches: 0. CDR3 size: 15 residues. The CDR3 DNA is TGCGCCAGCAGCCAAGCTAGCGGGGGCACAGATACGCAGTATTTT. Protein: CASSQASGGTDTQYF.

This clonotype appeared many times. The CDR3 bases are TGTGCCAGCAGTTACTCAACCGGGACAGGGGGCGCTACGCAGTATTTT. This gives the protein CASSYSTGTGGATQYF. The chain carries TRBV6-5 and TRBJ2-3, with 12 nucleotides matching TRBD1. The CDR3 runs to 16 residues. Trimming at V came to 0 bases and at J to 8 bases, leaving 6 bases not matched to a gene. Germline values: CDR1 MNHEY, CDR2 SVGAGI.

This clonotype was seen many times. The V gene is TRBV20-1, the J gene TRBJ1-4; 8 nucleotides match TRBD1. Germline CDR1 DFQATT, CDR2 SNEGSKA (reference sequence). This CDR3 contains 14 residues. V shed 3 bases and J 6 bases; nucleotides not matched to a gene: 6. The CDR3 bases are TGCAGTGCTAGCTCTGTGACAGGGGATGAAAAACTGTTTTTT. It specifies CSASSVTGDEKLFF.

This clonotype was seen at least ten times. The rearrangement joins TRBV20-1 to TRBJ1-1; D ambiguous. The CDR3 totals 12 residues. Germline CDR1 DFQATT, CDR2 SNEGSKA (reference sequence). The V end was cut by 5 bases, the J end by 5 bases, with 12 bases between. CDR3 coding DNA: TGCAGTGCTGAACGAGAAAGGACTGAAGCTTTCTTT. It encodes CSAERERTEAFF.

On this clonotype: This may arise from a read error, as a much more abundant clone is one base away. This CDR3 is missing its conserved last phenylalanine or tryptophan, likely due to a read error. This chain uses TRBV2 with TRBJ2-5; possible D gene TRBD2, 5 bases. Germline CDR1 is SNHLY and CDR2 is FYNNEI. V was trimmed by 3 bases and J by 2 bases, leaving 10 bases between them. The CDR3 runs to 14 residues. The CDR3 DNA follows: TGTGCCAGCAGTGATCCAGGAGGACAAGAGACCCAGTACCTC. Its protein product is CASSDPGGQETQYL.

This clonotype has just a few counts. The chain joins TRBV5-1 to TRBJ2-6; D is unresolved. Trimming shortened V by 6 bases and J by 2 bases, and 6 bases separated the two germline ends. The CDR3 covers 13 residues. Germline V CDR1 and CDR2: SGHRS, YFSETQ. The CDR3 DNA follows: TGCGCCAGCATGACTCCTGGGGCCAACGTCCTGACTTTC. Its translation: CASMTPGANVLTF. Variable domain in full (rest from reference TRBV5-1 and TRBJ2-6): KAGVTQTPRYLIKTRGQQVTLSCSPISGHRSVSWYQQTPGQGLQFLFEYFSETQRNKGNFPGRFSGRQFSNSRSEMNVSTLELGDSALYLCASMTPGANVLTFGAGSRLTVL.

This clonotype has ten or more counts. The CDR3 reads CSVLAGETYEQYF. Written as DNA, the CDR3 is TGCAGTGTACTAGCGGGAGAAACCTACGAGCAGTACTTC. The gene calls are TRBV20-1 and TRBJ2-7, with 11 nucleotides matching TRBD2. J lost 2 bases, V lost 7 bases, and 4 bases had no gene match. This CDR3 is 13 amino acids long. Looked up from germline, CDR1 is DFQATT and CDR2 is SNEGSKA (reference sequence).

This clonotype has only one observation. One base away lies a much larger clone, so this may be a sequencing read error. This chain uses TRBV18 with TRBJ1-1; D is undetermined. V lost 4 bases to trimming and J lost 10 bases, with 13 bases between them. CDR1 and CDR2 from the germline V gene are KGHSH and LQKENI. This CDR3 is 12 amino acids long. The CDR3: CASSRTRGGAFF. For the CDR3, the DNA is TGTGCCAGCTCACGAACCCGGGGTGGAGCTTTCTTT.

This clonotype was found many times. The chain has TRBV5-5 and TRBJ1-1; D remains unclear. The V and J ends lost 4 bases and 1 base respectively, with 8 bases between them. The CDR3 covers 13 residues. The germline V gene encodes CDR1 SGHKS and CDR2 YYEKEE (reference sequence). In DNA, the CDR3 is TGTGCCAGCAGCAACAGCGAGAACACTGAAGCTTTCTTT. Its protein is CASSNSENTEAFF.

This clonotype was counted at least ten times. The gene calls are TRBV28 and TRBJ2-4, with 7 bases matching TRBD1. V was pared by 5 bases and J by 6 bases, with 4 bases of the junction left unmatched. The germline gives CDR1 MDHEN, CDR2 SYDVKM. This CDR3 is built from 13 residues. Here the CDR3 reads CASSQGVGNIQYF. The CDR3, as DNA: TGTGCCAGCAGTCAGGGGGTCGGAAACATTCAGTACTTC. Supplemented by reference TRBV28 and TRBJ2-4, the full variable domain reads DVKVTQSSRYLVKRTGEKVFLECVQDMDHENMFWYRQDPGLGLRLIYFSYDVKMKEKGDIPEGYSVSREKKERFSLILESASTNQTSMYLCASSQGVGNIQYFGAGTRLSVL.

This clonotype has ten or more counts. The V call is TRBV12-3 or TRBV12-4, the J call TRBJ1-2; 8 bases match TRBD1. Trimming removed 3 bases from V and 4 bases from J; junction bases left unmatched: 4. The CDR3 extends over 14 amino acids. The CDR3 nucleotides read TGTGCCAGCAGTTTGGACAGGGCAACCTATGGCTACACCTTC. Translation: CASSLDRATYGYTF.

This clonotype was counted between two and nine times. Possible read error: a much larger clone is one base away. V and J are TRBV11-2 and TRBJ2-1; the match to TRBD2 covers 10 bases. Germline-derived CDR1 and CDR2 are SGHAT and FQNNGV. V lost 0 bases, J lost 3 bases, and 11 bases stayed unmatched. The CDR3 covers 19 residues. The CDR3 spells CASSLDLYLAGEFYNEQFF. Written as DNA, the CDR3 is TGTGCCAGCAGCTTAGACCTCTATCTAGCGGGAGAGTTCTACAATGAGCAGTTCTTC.

The chain carries TRBV12-3 or TRBV12-4 and TRBJ1-5, with TRBD1 matching over 7 bases. The CDR3 consists of 17 residues. V lost 0 bases to trimming and J lost 5 bases; unmatched junction nucleotides: 10. In DNA, the CDR3 is TGTGCCAGCAGTTTAGCTGTAACGACAGGGATCTATCAGCCCCAGCATTTT. Its translation: CASSLAVTTGIYQPQHF.